Listed here are 23 T cell receptor beta chains from one sample, sequenced in a study of CD8+ T cells in alopecia areata. cDNA reverse transcribed from extracted RNA served as the sequencing template. Method: immunoSEQ multiplex PCR; TCRdb's copy keeps in-frame clones and lacks some. The data show about 200,000 clones, around three fifths seen once. Material: CD8+ T cells sorted from blood. Receptor source: a human donor in good health.

Regarding this clone: With only one base between it and a far larger clone, this is likely a read error. The chain carries TRBV5-6 and TRBJ1-5, with D unclear. Looked up from germline, CDR1 is SGHDT and CDR2 is YYEEEE. This CDR3 comprises 13 residues. V was pared by 0 bases and J by 3 bases, with 4 bases between. The CDR3 nucleotides read TGTGCCAGCAGCTTGGACGACAATCAGCCCCAGCATTTT. Its translation: CASSLDDNQPQHF.

This clone was seen only a few times. The rearrangement links TRBV4-1 to TRBJ1-2, with 10 positions matching TRBD1. The CDR3 has 18 residues. Germline V gene sequence: CDR1 MGHRA, CDR2 YSYEKL. Trimming removed 3 bases from V and 8 bases from J; junction bases left unmatched: 18. The CDR3 loop reads CASSHVPSRLDRGRGYTF. The CDR3 DNA sequence: TGCGCCAGCAGCCACGTACCTTCCCGTCTCGACAGGGGGCGAGGCTACACCTTC.

The chain carries TRBV20-1 and TRBJ1-2; possible D gene TRBD1, 6 bases. The CDR3 is 11 residues long. V was shortened by 8 bases and J by 7 bases, with 14 bases between the two germline ends. CDR1 and CDR2 from the germline V gene are DFQATT and SNEGSKA (reference sequence). The chain's CDR3 is CSTYRDGGYTF. The CDR3 DNA reads as TGCAGTACCTACAGGGACGGTGGCTACACCTTC.

This chain uses TRBV27 with TRBJ2-5; 13 bases align to TRBD2. This CDR3 contains 15 residues. The germline gives CDR1 MNHEY, CDR2 SMNVEV (reference sequence). V was pared by 5 bases and J by 5 bases, with 5 bases of the junction left unmatched. Here the CDR3 reads CASSPPGLAGETQYF. In DNA, the CDR3 is TGTGCCAGCAGTCCACCGGGACTAGCGGGGGAGACCCAGTACTTC.

The V call is TRBV15, the J call TRBJ2-7, with D tentatively TRBD2 (5 bases). V lost 3 bases and J lost 0, with 9 bases in between. Germline CDR1 reads LNHNV; CDR2 reads YYDKDF (reference sequence). There are 14 residues in the CDR3. The chain's CDR3 is CATSSGESSYEQYF. Written as DNA, the CDR3 is TGTGCCACCAGCAGCGGGGAAAGCTCCTACGAGCAGTACTTC.

The rearrangement uses TRBV2 and TRBJ2-3; TRBD1 matches 8 bases. The CDR3 contains 16 residues. Germline V gene data show CDR1 as SNHLY and CDR2 as FYNNEI. The V segment lost 6 bases and the J segment 0 bases; nucleotides outside the gene matches: 8. The DNA of the CDR3 is TGTGCCAGCAGGGACAGGGAACTCATTAGCACAGATACGCAGTATTTT. This codes for CASRDRELISTDTQYF.

The rearrangement links TRBV9 to TRBJ2-1; no clear D gene. V lost 3 bases and J 8 bases, leaving 12 bases between the germline ends. This CDR3 spans 13 amino acids. In germline, CDR1 is SGDLS, CDR2 YYNGEE. Written as DNA, the CDR3 is TGTGCCAGCAGCGGGACGGCTTTTGATGAGCAGTTCTTC. Translated: CASSGTAFDEQFF.

This chain links TRBV7-2 with TRBJ2-4, with 7 bases identical to TRBD1. The V and J ends lost 5 bases and 5 bases, in that order; junction bases with no gene match: 3. Germline assignment: CDR1 SGHTA and CDR2 FQGNSA. The CDR3 loop spans 13 amino acids. CDR3 sequence: CASSPGTENIQYF. Written as DNA, the CDR3 is TGTGCCAGCAGCCCAGGGACAGAAAACATTCAGTACTTC. The entire variable domain, with the rest obtained from reference TRBV7-2 and TRBJ2-4, is as follows: GAGVSQSPSNKVTEKGKDVELRCDPISGHTALYWYRQSLGQGLEFLIYFQGNSAPDKSGLPSDRFSAERTGGSVSTLTIQRTQQEDSAVYLCASSPGTENIQYFGAGTRLSVL.

The chain is built from TRBV5-1 and TRBJ2-7, with TRBD1 identical over 8 bases. V gave up 3 bases and J gave up 5 bases; unmatched junction bases: 7. The CDR3 totals 14 residues. Germline CDR1 SGHRS, CDR2 YFSETQ. This CDR3 is CASSWGQALNEQYF. The CDR3, as DNA: TGCGCCAGCAGCTGGGGACAGGCCCTCAACGAGCAGTACTTC.

V and J are TRBV15 and TRBJ1-1, with TRBD1 as a possible D gene (5 bases). CDR1 is LNHNV, CDR2 YYDKDF, per germline (reference sequence). Trimming took off 3 bases at V and 7 bases at J, with 9 bases between the two ends. This CDR3 is 12 amino acids long. The chain's CDR3 is CATSSTGGEAFF. For the CDR3, the DNA is TGTGCCACCAGCAGCACCGGGGGTGAAGCTTTCTTT.

This chain connects TRBV29-1 to TRBJ1-2, with a weak D call TRBD1 (5 bases). The CDR3 is made up of 14 amino acids. From germline, CDR1 is SQVTM and CDR2 ANQGSEA. Trimming cost V 1 base and J 4 bases, with 13 bases left between them. The CDR3 here is CSVEAARAFYGYTF. CDR3 sequence (DNA): TGCAGCGTTGAAGCAGCCAGGGCCTTCTATGGCTACACCTTC. Drawing the rest from reference TRBV29-1 and TRBJ1-2, the complete variable domain is SAVISQKPSRDICQRGTSLTIQCQVDSQVTMMFWYRQQPGQSLTLIATANQGSEATYESGFVIDKFPISRPNLTFSTLTVSNMSPEDSSIYLCSVEAARAFYGYTFGSGTRLTVV.

V is TRBV29-1 and J is TRBJ1-3; D perhaps matches TRBD1 (5 bases). CDR3 size: 13 residues. Germline values: CDR1 SQVTM, CDR2 ANQGSEA. Trimming stripped 4 bases from V and 2 bases from J, with 9 bases between. As DNA, the CDR3 is TGCAGCGTTGCAGGGACGGCTGGAAACACCATATATTTT. Its translation: CSVAGTAGNTIYF.

The chain carries TRBV7-9 and TRBJ2-7; D gene ambiguous. The germline V gene encodes CDR1 SEHNR and CDR2 FQNEAQ (reference sequence). V shed 3 bases and J shed 2 bases, with 14 bases lying between them. The length of the CDR3 is 15 residues. This chain's CDR3 is CASSFWQYSPYEQYF. The CDR3 nucleotides read TGTGCCAGCAGCTTCTGGCAGTATTCTCCCTACGAGCAGTACTTC.

The chain recombines TRBV6-5 with TRBJ2-7; 9 bases map to TRBD1. V lost 5 bases, J lost 7 bases, and 6 bases stayed unmatched. Germline CDR1 and CDR2: MNHEY and SVGAGI. The length of the CDR3 is 13 residues. The CDR3 sequence: CASSTGQGREQYF. CDR3 DNA: TGTGCCAGCAGTACCGGACAGGGGAGGGAGCAGTACTTC.

This chain links TRBV29-1 with TRBJ1-2; 7 nucleotides line up with TRBD1. J gave up 0 bases and V 7 bases, and 5 bases lay outside the gene matches. Germline assignment: CDR1 SQVTM and CDR2 ANQGSEA. There are 13 residues in the CDR3. This chain's CDR3 is CSDRDSSNYGYTF. CDR3 coding DNA: TGCAGCGATCGGGACAGTTCTAACTATGGCTACACCTTC.

The V gene is TRBV9, the J gene TRBJ2-7; possibly TRBD2 for D (5 bases). V lost 3 bases and J lost 4, with 14 bases in between. The germline V gene encodes CDR1 SGDLS and CDR2 YYNGEE. The CDR3 loop spans 14 amino acids. The CDR3 nucleotides read TGTGCCAGCAGCGCCGGACCGCGGGTTTACGAGCAGTACTTC. Protein: CASSAGPRVYEQYF.

This chain connects TRBV5-4 to TRBJ2-7; 7 positions agree with TRBD2. There are 14 residues in the CDR3. Unmatched junction bases numbered 4, after V lost 1 base and J lost 3 bases. Germline assignment: CDR1 SGHNT and CDR2 YYREEE (reference sequence). For the CDR3, the DNA is TGTGCCAGCAGCTTGACTAGCGCGAGCTACGAGCAGTACTTC. Protein sequence: CASSLTSASYEQYF.

The V gene is TRBV7-6, the J gene TRBJ1-1; D call uncertain. Trimming stripped 1 base from V and 1 base from J, with 7 bases between. Germline V lookup: CDR1 SGHVS, CDR2 FNYEAQ. The CDR3 sequence is 14 residues long. CDR3 sequence reads: CASSLEQSNTEAFF. The DNA of the CDR3 is TGTGCCAGCAGCTTAGAACAGTCGAACACTGAAGCTTTCTTT.

Only a few counts were recorded for this clone. V and J are TRBV4-1 and TRBJ2-1; 8 nucleotides agree with TRBD2. The CDR3 consists of 18 residues. Germline V CDR1 and CDR2: MGHRA, YSYEKL. V trimming: 0 bases; J trimming: 6 bases; junction bases outside the gene matches: 13. The CDR3 spells CASSQDPVASGYSNEQFF. The CDR3 DNA reads as TGCGCCAGCAGCCAAGACCCTGTGGCTAGCGGGTACAGCAATGAGCAGTTCTTC.

This clone has more than one count but fewer than ten. This chain connects TRBV7-3 to TRBJ2-1; a possible D gene is TRBD2 (6 bases). The CDR3 has 12 residues. V dropped 3 bases and J dropped 12 bases, with 12 bases sitting between them. Germline assignment: CDR1 SGHTA and CDR2 FQGTGA. CDR3 coding DNA: TGTGCCAGCAGCTTCATGGGGGGTGTGCAGTTCTTC. Protein: CASSFMGGVQFF.

V gene TRBV4-1 combines with J gene TRBJ1-1; D is undetermined. The CDR3 has 12 amino acids. Per the germline V gene, CDR1 is MGHRA and CDR2 is YSYEKL. Trimming pared 0 bases from V and 10 bases from J, leaving 9 bases between. CDR3 DNA: TGCGCCAGCAGCCAAGATCTAGGTACAGCTTTCTTT. This codes for CASSQDLGTAFF.

This clone was picked up many times. Other nucleotide sequences from this sample produce the same CDR3. This chain links TRBV4-2 with TRBJ2-3; D is undetermined. V shed 1 base and J shed 4 bases, with 6 bases lying between them. The V gene's germline CDR1 is LGHNA and CDR2 YNFKEQ. This CDR3 region has 13 residues. CDR3: CASSQGSSDTQYF. DNA of the CDR3: TGTGCCAGCAGCCAAGGGTCCTCAGATACGCAGTATTTT.

The chain couples TRBV7-6 to TRBJ1-1; D not certain. The CDR3 runs 13 residues. V dropped 0 bases and J dropped 0 bases, with 2 bases sitting between them. Germline V gene lookup returns CDR1 SGHVS and CDR2 FNYEAQ. CDR3 amino acids: CASSLAMNTEAFF. The CDR3 bases are TGTGCCAGCAGCTTAGCAATGAACACTGAAGCTTTCTTT.